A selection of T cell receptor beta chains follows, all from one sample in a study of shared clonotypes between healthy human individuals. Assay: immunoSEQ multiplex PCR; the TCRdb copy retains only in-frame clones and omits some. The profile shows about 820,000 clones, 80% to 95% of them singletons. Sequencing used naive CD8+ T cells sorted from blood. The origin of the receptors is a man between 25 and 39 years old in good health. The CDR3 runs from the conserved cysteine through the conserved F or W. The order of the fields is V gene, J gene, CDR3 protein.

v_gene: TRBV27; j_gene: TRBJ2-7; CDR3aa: CASSEYPGPYEQYF
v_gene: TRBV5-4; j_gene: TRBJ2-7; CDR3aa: CASSFWSYEQYF
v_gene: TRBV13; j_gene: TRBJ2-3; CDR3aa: CASSSSQGSDTQYF
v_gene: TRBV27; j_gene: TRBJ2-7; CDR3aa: CASSPPYAFSYEQYF
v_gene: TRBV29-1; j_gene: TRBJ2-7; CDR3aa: CSVKLAVGDYEQYF
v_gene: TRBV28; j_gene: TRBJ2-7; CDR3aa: CASSKAASYEQYF
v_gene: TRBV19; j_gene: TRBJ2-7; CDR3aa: CASSADRAPYEQYF
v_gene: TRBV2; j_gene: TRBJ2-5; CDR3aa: CATRSVTQYF
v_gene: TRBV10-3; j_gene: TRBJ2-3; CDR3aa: CAIRLADAITDTQYF
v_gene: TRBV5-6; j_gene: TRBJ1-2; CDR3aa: CASSLAGQGALGGYTF
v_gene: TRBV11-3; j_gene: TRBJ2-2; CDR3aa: CASSGPTSGSGELFF
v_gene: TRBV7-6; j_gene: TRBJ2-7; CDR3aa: CASSSGTGYEQYF
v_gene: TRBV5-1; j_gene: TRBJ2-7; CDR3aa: CASRPPTAGGPRRDEQYF
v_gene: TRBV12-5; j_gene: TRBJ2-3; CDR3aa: CASGQTRTARSGRHTDTQYF
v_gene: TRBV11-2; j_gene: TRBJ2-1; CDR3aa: CASSRQRELDEQFF
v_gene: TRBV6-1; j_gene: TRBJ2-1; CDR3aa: CASRVSSGNYNEQFF
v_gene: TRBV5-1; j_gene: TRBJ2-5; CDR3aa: CASSLDRASETQYF
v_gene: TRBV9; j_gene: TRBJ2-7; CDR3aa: CASSVSASGRYEQYF
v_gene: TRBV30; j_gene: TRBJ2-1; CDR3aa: CAWTTDNEQFF
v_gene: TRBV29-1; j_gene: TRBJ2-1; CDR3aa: CSVQGGGLWDEQFF
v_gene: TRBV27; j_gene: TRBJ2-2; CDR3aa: CASSNSGTITGELFF
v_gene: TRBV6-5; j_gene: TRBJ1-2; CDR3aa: CASSKQGGGHGYTF
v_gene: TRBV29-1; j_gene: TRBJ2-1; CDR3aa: CSAILQGRINEQFF
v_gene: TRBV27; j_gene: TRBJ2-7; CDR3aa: CASSFGYEQYF
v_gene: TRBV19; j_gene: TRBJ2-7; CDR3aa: CASQIAGGPGEQYF
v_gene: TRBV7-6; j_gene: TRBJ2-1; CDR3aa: CASSAYYSTAGDGHNEQFF
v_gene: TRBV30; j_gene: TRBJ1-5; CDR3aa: CAWSSDRDNQPQHF
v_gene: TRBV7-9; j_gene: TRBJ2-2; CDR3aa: CASRGGTPQPGGELFF
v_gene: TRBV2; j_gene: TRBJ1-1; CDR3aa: CASSEERRWTEAFF
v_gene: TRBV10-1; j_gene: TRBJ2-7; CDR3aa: CASSDRLAAYEQYF
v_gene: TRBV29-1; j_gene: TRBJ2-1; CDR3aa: CSVGGQGAGEQFF
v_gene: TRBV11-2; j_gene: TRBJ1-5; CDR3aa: CASSPTGMRNQPQHF
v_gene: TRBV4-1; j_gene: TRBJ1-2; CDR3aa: CASSQGWQGPNYGYTF
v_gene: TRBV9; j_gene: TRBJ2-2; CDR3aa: CASSPTGGTDTGELFF
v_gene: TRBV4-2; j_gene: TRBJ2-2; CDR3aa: CASSLGGSGERTRELFF
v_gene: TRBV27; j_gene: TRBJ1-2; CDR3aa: CASSWAGGNYGYTF
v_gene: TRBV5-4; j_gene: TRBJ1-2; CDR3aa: CASSFRLGYTF
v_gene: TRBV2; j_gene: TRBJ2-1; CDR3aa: CASSALNNEQFF
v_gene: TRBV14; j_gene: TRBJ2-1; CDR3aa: CASSESGRAFYNEQFF
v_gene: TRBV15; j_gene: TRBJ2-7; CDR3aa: CATSRGYEQYF
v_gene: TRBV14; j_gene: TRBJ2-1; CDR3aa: CASSQGLAGNEQFF
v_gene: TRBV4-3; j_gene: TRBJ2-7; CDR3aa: CASSQDFTGIGKYEQYF